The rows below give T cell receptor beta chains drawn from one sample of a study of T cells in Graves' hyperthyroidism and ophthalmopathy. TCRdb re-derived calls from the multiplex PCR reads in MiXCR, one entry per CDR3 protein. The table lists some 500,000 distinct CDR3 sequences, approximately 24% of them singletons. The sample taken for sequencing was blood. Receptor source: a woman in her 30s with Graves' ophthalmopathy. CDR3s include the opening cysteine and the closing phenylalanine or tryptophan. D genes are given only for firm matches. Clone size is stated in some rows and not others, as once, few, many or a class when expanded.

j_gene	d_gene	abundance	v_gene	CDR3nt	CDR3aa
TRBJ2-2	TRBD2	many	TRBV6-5	TGTGCCAGCAGTTCCGGGGGGGGCACCGGGGAGCTGTTTTTT	CASSSGGGTGELFF
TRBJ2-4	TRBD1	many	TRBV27	TGTGCCAGCAGTTCTCCGGGACAGGAGTCGTACATTCAGTACTTC	CASSSPGQESYIQYF
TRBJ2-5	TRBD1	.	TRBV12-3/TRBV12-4	TGTGCCAGCAGCCCACTCCGGACAGGGGTATCCCAAGAGACCCAGTACTTC	CASSPLRTGVSQETQYF
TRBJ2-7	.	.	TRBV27	TGTGCCAGCAGTTTCCAGGGGGGAGGGATATACGAGCAGTACTTC	CASSFQGGGIYEQYF
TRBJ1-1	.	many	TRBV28	TGTGCCAGCAGTCCGACCAGAATGAACACTGAAGCTTTCTTT	CASSPTRMNTEAFF
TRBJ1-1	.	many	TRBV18	TGTGCCAGCTCACCACTCCAGGGGAGCACTGAAGCTTTCTTT	CASSPLQGSTEAFF
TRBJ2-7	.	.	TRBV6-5	TGTGCCAGCAGTTACGGTCCCTCCCGCGAGCAGTACTTC	CASSYGPSREQYF
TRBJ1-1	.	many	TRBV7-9	TGTGCCAGCAGCTTATTCGGGGGAAGGGCTGAAGCTTTCTTT	CASSLFGGRAEAFF
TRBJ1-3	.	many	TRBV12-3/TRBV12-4	TGTGCCAGCAGCCAGCAGGGGTCTGCCTCTGGAAACACCATATATTTT	CASSQQGSASGNTIYF
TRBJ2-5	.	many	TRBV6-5	TGTGCCAGCACTACTCGAGGACAGCTGTTCGAAGAGACCCAGTACTTC	CASTTRGQLFEETQYF
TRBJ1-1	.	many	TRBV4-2	TGTGCCAGCAGCCAAAGTCGGGGGGCCGTTGAAGCTTTCTTT	CASSQSRGAVEAFF
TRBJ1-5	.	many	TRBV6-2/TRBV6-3	TGTGCCAGCAGTTACCTCCTCGCCAGGGCGAGCAATCAGCCCCAGCATTTT	CASSYLLARASNQPQHF
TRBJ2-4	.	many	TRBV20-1	TGCAGTGCTAGCGGGATGAAAAACATTCAGTACTTC	CSASGMKNIQYF